Presented here are 14 T cell receptor beta chains from one specimen sequenced in a study of monozygotic twins with cystic fibrosis. TCRdb keeps only in-frame clones here, not all; method: immunoSEQ multiplex PCR. This table holds 29,000 or so clones, around four fifths found once. Sequenced material: blood. These receptor sequences come from a girl under 10 years old with cystic fibrosis.

The chain combines TRBV7-9 with TRBJ1-1, with D uncertain. V dropped 4 bases and J dropped 11 bases, with 11 bases sitting between them. Germline V gene sequence: CDR1 SEHNR, CDR2 FQNEAQ (reference sequence). The CDR3 has 11 residues. The CDR3 nucleotides read TGTGCCAGCAGCTCGTCTATAGGGGCTTTCTTT. Encoded protein: CASSSSIGAFF.

J is TRBJ1-6 and V is TRBV19; no definite D call. Germline V gene lookup returns CDR1 LNHDA and CDR2 SQIVND (reference sequence). The CDR3 has 11 amino acids. V was shortened by 4 bases and J by 14 bases, with 9 bases between the two germline ends. The CDR3 DNA reads as TGTGCCAGTAGTACCGGGCTGGCCCTCCACTTT. Encoded protein: CASSTGLALHF.

The table lists this clone with a count of one. CDR3 DNA: TGTGCCAGCAGCTTAGATCCCACAGGGGGCCGGACTGAAGCTTTCTTT. Translated, it gives CASSLDPTGGRTEAFF. This sequence joins TRBV11-2 and TRBJ1-1, with TRBD1 matching 9 bases. V lost 0 bases and J lost 5; bases outside the gene matches: 7. CDR1 SGHAT and CDR2 FQNNGV come from the germline V gene. This CDR3 is 16 amino acids long.

This chain connects TRBV7-9 to TRBJ1-2; D is undetermined. The CDR3 runs 16 residues. Between the trimmed V and J ends, which lost 5 bases and 1 base, there was a span of 17 bases. Germline assignment: CDR1 SEHNR and CDR2 FQNEAQ (reference sequence). CDR3 amino acids: CASSPRTEAFNYGYTF. The DNA of the CDR3 is TGTGCCAGCAGCCCCCGGACGGAAGCGTTTAACTATGGCTACACCTTC.

This chain joins TRBV5-1 and TRBJ2-1, with D possibly matching TRBD2 (6 bases). Trimming removed 1 base at V and 0 bases at J, with 8 bases between. Germline CDR1 SGHRS, CDR2 YFSETQ. The CDR3 has 15 residues. The CDR3 reads CASSLSTSSYNEQFF. CDR3 nucleotides: TGCGCCAGCAGCTTGTCGACTAGCTCCTACAATGAGCAGTTCTTC.

The V gene is TRBV7-2, the J gene TRBJ2-3; possibly TRBD1 or TRBD2 for D (6 bases each). CDR3 size: 13 residues. V shed 3 bases and J shed 4 bases, with 8 bases lying between them. Germline V gene data show CDR1 as SGHTA and CDR2 as FQGNSA. The CDR3 sequence is CASSFRGADTQYF. DNA of the CDR3: TGTGCCAGCAGCTTTAGGGGGGCAGATACGCAGTATTTT.

This clone showed up just a few times. The J gene is TRBJ2-7, the V gene TRBV5-1; D might be TRBD1 (5 bases). The CDR3 covers 14 residues. In germline, CDR1 is SGHRS, CDR2 YFSETQ. The V gene lost 0 bases and the J gene lost 6 bases, with 13 bases spanning the gap. The DNA of the CDR3 is TGCGCCAGCAGCTTGGGTCGGCAGGGCCTCGAGCAGTACTTC. It encodes CASSLGRQGLEQYF. Variable domain in full (rest from reference TRBV5-1 and TRBJ2-7): KAGVTQTPRYLIKTRGQQVTLSCSPISGHRSVSWYQQTPGQGLQFLFEYFSETQRNKGNFPGRFSGRQFSNSRSEMNVSTLELGDSALYLCASSLGRQGLEQYFGPGTRLTVT.

V is TRBV19 and J is TRBJ1-1; a possible D gene is TRBD1 (5 bases). CDR1 is LNHDA, CDR2 SQIVND, per germline (reference sequence). Between the trimmed V and J ends, which lost 5 bases and 4 bases, there was a span of 17 bases. The CDR3 totals 15 residues. The CDR3 sequence is CASSPIGFGGTEAFF. DNA of the CDR3: TGTGCCAGTAGTCCCATCGGGTTCGGGGGCACTGAAGCTTTCTTT.

V gene TRBV19 combines with J gene TRBJ1-1; possibly TRBD1 for D (5 bases). Trimming left V 3 bases short and J 7 bases short, with 15 bases between. The germline V gene encodes CDR1 LNHDA and CDR2 SQIVND (reference sequence). The CDR3 has 14 residues. CDR3: CASSIPQGRGEAFF. DNA of the CDR3: TGTGCCAGTAGTATTCCCCAGGGAAGGGGTGAAGCTTTCTTT.

The chain uses TRBV25-1 and TRBJ2-1; 7 nucleotides agree with TRBD2. Germline V gives CDR1 MGHDK, CDR2 SYGVNS. V shed 8 bases, J shed 10 bases, and the junction held 14 bases outside the gene matches. The CDR3 is 14 amino acids. CDR3 residues: CASGNSGSQMEQFF. CDR3 in DNA: TGTGCCAGCGGGAATAGCGGGTCACAGATGGAGCAGTTCTTC. Drawing the rest from reference TRBV25-1 and TRBJ2-1, the complete variable domain is EADIYQTPRYLVIGTGKKITLECSQTMGHDKMYWYQQDPGMELHLIHYSYGVNSTEKGDLSSESTVSRIRTEHFPLTLESARPSHTSQYLCASGNSGSQMEQFFGPGTRLTVL.

This rearrangement joins TRBV5-4 to TRBJ1-6; the D is unclear. The germline V and J ends were trimmed by 0 bases and 7 bases, with 11 bases remaining between them. The CDR3 contains 15 residues. Germline V CDR1 and CDR2: SGHNT, YYREEE (reference sequence). In DNA, the CDR3 is TGTGCCAGCAGCTTGGGACAAAATTTCAATTCACCCCTCCACTTT. Its protein product is CASSLGQNFNSPLHF.

The sample holds a few counts of this clone. The CDR3 loop is CASSLAYEQYF. The CDR3, as DNA: TGTGCCAGCAGTCTCGCCTACGAGCAGTACTTC. The chain has TRBV5-5 and TRBJ2-7; D ambiguous. The CDR3 is 11 amino acids. Germline V gives CDR1 SGHKS, CDR2 YYEKEE (reference sequence). V gave up 5 bases and J gave up 2 bases, with 5 bases separating them.

V gene TRBV5-1 combines with J gene TRBJ2-3; 8 bases map to TRBD2. This CDR3 contains 16 residues. The germline V gene has CDR1 SGHRS and CDR2 YFSETQ. Trimming at V came to 3 bases and at J to 1 base, leaving 7 bases not matched to a gene. The CDR3 DNA follows: TGCGCCAGCAGCTCCTTAGCGGGAACGGGCACAGATACGCAGTATTTT. Its protein is CASSSLAGTGTDTQYF.

This clone was detected only a few times. The chain employs TRBV2 and TRBJ2-1, with 7 bases that match TRBD2. J gave up 9 bases and V 2 bases, and 10 bases lay outside the gene matches. In germline, CDR1 is SNHLY, CDR2 FYNNEI. The CDR3 length is 15 residues. CDR3 in DNA: TGTGCCAGCAGTGAAAGACTAGCCCATTTTAGTGAGCAGTTCTTC. It is translated as CASSERLAHFSEQFF.